The 15 T cell receptor beta chains below come from one sample, sequenced in a study of blood T cell repertoires in COVID-19. Generated by immunoSEQ multiplex PCR, the TCRdb table keeps only in-frame clones and is missing some. Among approximately 30,000 clones, roughly 87% were seen once, and the ten largest hold about 1%. The sample was peripheral blood. Source of these receptors: a man aged 70-80 years with active or convalescent COVID-19.

The chain joins TRBV9 to TRBJ1-2; D gene ambiguous. Germline CDR1 reads SGDLS; CDR2 reads YYNGEE. V shed 3 bases and J shed 6 bases, with 15 bases lying between them. This CDR3 has 14 residues. CDR3 in DNA: TGTGCCAGCAGCGATCGGGGTTTGACTAATGGCTACACCTTC. Encoded protein: CASSDRGLTNGYTF.

The chain carries TRBV6-5 and TRBJ2-7; 8 nucleotides match TRBD1. The CDR3 consists of 16 residues. The V gene end was trimmed by 4 bases and the J gene end by 6 bases; junction bases not matched to a gene: 14. Germline V gives CDR1 MNHEY, CDR2 SVGAGI. The DNA for the CDR3 is TGTGCCAGCAGTTTGCTGTTGGCAGGGGGCGCCTCCGAGCAGTACTTC. Translation: CASSLLLAGGASEQYF.

CDR3 nucleotides: TGTGCCAGCTCACCCCCCGCGAGACAGAATGAAAAACTGTTTTTT. Translating it yields CASSPPARQNEKLFF. The chain uses TRBV18 and TRBJ1-4, with D maybe TRBD1 (5 bases). CDR3 length equals 15 residues. Germline V gene sequence: CDR1 KGHSH, CDR2 LQKENI. Trimming shortened V by 3 bases and J by 5 bases, and 13 bases separated the two germline ends. The entire variable domain, with the rest obtained from reference TRBV18 and TRBJ1-4, is as follows: NAGVMQNPRHLVRRRGQEARLRCSPMKGHSHVYWYRQLPEEGLKFMVYLQKENIIDESGMPKERFSAEFPKEGPSILRIQQVVRGDSAAYFCASSPPARQNEKLFFGSGTQLSVL.

This clone was found a few times. V gene TRBV4-1 combines with J gene TRBJ1-2, with 8 bases identical to TRBD1. Germline CDR1 MGHRA, CDR2 YSYEKL. This CDR3 has 16 amino acids. The junction had 8 bases not matched to a gene; V was cut back by 0 bases and J by 5 bases. CDR3 sequence: CASSQDSGTGGYGYTF. The DNA for the CDR3 is TGCGCCAGCAGCCAAGATTCGGGGACAGGAGGGTATGGCTACACCTTC.

The J gene is TRBJ2-3, the V gene TRBV24-1, with 13 bases that match TRBD2. The V and J ends lost 3 bases and 5 bases, in that order; junction bases with no gene match: 4. This CDR3 has 16 residues. The germline V gene encodes CDR1 KGHDR and CDR2 SFDVKD. This CDR3 is CATSDQTSGGLDTQYF. CDR3 coding DNA: TGTGCCACCAGTGATCAGACTAGCGGGGGGTTAGATACGCAGTATTTT.

This clone was detected only once. The chain couples TRBV5-1 to TRBJ1-5; D is perhaps TRBD1 (6 bases). Per the germline V gene, CDR1 is SGHRS and CDR2 is YFSETQ. The CDR3 covers 15 residues. V lost 2 bases and J lost 1, with 10 bases in between. The DNA of the CDR3 is TGCGCCAGCAGCTTTTACAGGGAGAGCAATCAGCCCCAGCATTTT. As protein: CASSFYRESNQPQHF.

CDR3 protein: CASSLGGTDTEAFF. The CDR3 nucleotides are TGCGCCAGCAGCCTGGGGGGGACAGACACTGAAGCTTTCTTT. The chain carries TRBV5-1 and TRBJ1-1, with TRBD1 identical over 7 bases. The V gene end was trimmed by 4 bases and the J gene end by 3 bases; junction bases not matched to a gene: 6. The CDR3 is 14 residues long. CDR1 and CDR2 from the germline V gene are SGHRS and YFSETQ.

The V call is TRBV5-1, the J call TRBJ2-7; TRBD1 aligns across 9 bases. The germline gives CDR1 SGHRS, CDR2 YFSETQ. The CDR3 loop spans 14 amino acids. The ends lost 5 bases at V and 4 bases at J; junction bases unmatched: 7. The CDR3 DNA follows: TGCGCCAGCAGAAGGACAGGGGATGGTTACGAGCAGTACTTC. Translating it yields CASRRTGDGYEQYF.

The rearrangement links TRBV3-1 (or the pseudogene TRBV3-2) to TRBJ1-4; TRBD1 matches 8 bases. CDR1 and CDR2 from the germline V gene are LGHDT and YNNKEL (reference sequence). Trimming cost V 5 bases and J 5 bases; bases outside gene matches: 7. The CDR3 is made up of 15 amino acids. The CDR3: CASSLQGVTNEKLFF. The DNA of the CDR3 is TGTGCCAGCAGCTTACAGGGGGTAACCAATGAAAAACTGTTTTTT.

The J gene is TRBJ1-2, the V gene TRBV19, with no clear D. V gave up 8 bases and J gave up 1 base, with 11 bases separating them. Germline V gene lookup returns CDR1 LNHDA and CDR2 SQIVND (reference sequence). The CDR3 has 13 amino acids. This CDR3 is CASGTGFNYGYTF. The CDR3 coding sequence is TGTGCCAGTGGCACGGGGTTTAACTATGGCTACACCTTC.

This chain uses TRBV28 with TRBJ2-7; D might be TRBD1 (5 bases). V was trimmed by 5 bases and J by 6 bases, leaving 23 bases between them. CDR1 is MDHEN, CDR2 SYDVKM, per germline. There are 16 residues in the CDR3. CDR3 loop: CASSPPLGQFPLEQYF. CDR3 nucleotide sequence: TGTGCCAGCAGTCCGCCCCTTGGACAATTTCCCCTCGAGCAGTACTTC.

The rearrangement uses TRBV11-2 and TRBJ1-2, with 11 nucleotides matching TRBD1. Germline CDR1 reads SGHAT; CDR2 reads FQNNGV. V shed 5 bases, J shed 4 bases, and the junction held 6 bases outside the gene matches. The CDR3 has 15 residues. In nucleotides, the CDR3 is TGTGCCAGCAGCAAACCGGGACAGGGGGTCTATGGCTACACCTTC. It translates to CASSKPGQGVYGYTF. The variable domain in full, with the rest retrieved from reference TRBV11-2 and TRBJ1-2, is EAGVAQSPRYKIIEKRQSVAFWCNPISGHATLYWYQQILGQGPKLLIQFQNNGVVDDSQLPKDRFSAERLKGVDSTLKIQPAKLEDSAVYLCASSKPGQGVYGYTFGSGTRLTVV.

The genes are TRBV5-1 and TRBJ2-7; the match to TRBD2 covers 11 bases. CDR3 length: 15 residues. Trimming took 3 bases from V and 1 from J; bases not matched to a gene: 3. In germline, CDR1 is SGHRS, CDR2 YFSETQ. Written as DNA, the CDR3 is TGCGCCAGCAGCTACCTAGCGGGGGGTTCCTACGAGCAGTACTTC. Its protein product is CASSYLAGGSYEQYF.

The chain has TRBV2 and TRBJ1-4, with D unclear. The germline CDR1 and CDR2 sequences are SNHLY and FYNNEI. CDR3 length: 14 amino acids. Trimming cost V 6 bases and J 0 bases, with 8 bases left between them. The CDR3 loop reads CASRLSPTNEKLFF. The DNA for the CDR3 is TGTGCCAGCAGGTTGAGTCCAACTAATGAAAAACTGTTTTTT.

For the CDR3, the DNA is TGTGCCAGCAGCCCGCGGGACAATGAGCAGTTCTTC. Translation: CASSPRDNEQFF. The chain recombines TRBV7-9 with TRBJ2-1, with a tentative D call TRBD2 (5 bases). This CDR3 region has 12 residues. V was shortened by 5 bases and J by 5 bases, with 7 bases between the two germline ends. Germline V gene lookup returns CDR1 SEHNR and CDR2 FQNEAQ (reference sequence).